This T cell receptor (beta chain) was retrieved from a study of shared clonotypes between healthy human individuals. Clones were sequenced by immunoSEQ multiplex PCR, and TCRdb holds only the in-frame ones, with some missing. The table includes over 750,000 clones, 96% detected once. The J segment lost 4 bases and the V segment lost 6 bases, leaving 6 bases of the junction unmatched. Germline CDR1 is MNHNS and CDR2 is SASEGT. The CDR3 covers 14 residues. CD45RO-negative cells were positively selected for CCR7, leaving out terminally differentiated effector memory CD45RA+ cells. Those who donated were healthy HIV-negative adults, with no recent acute infections or vaccinations reported.

V is TRBV6-1 and J is TRBJ2-1, with 7 bases lining up with TRBD1. Sequenced sample: naive CD8+ T cells sorted from blood. This TCR was sampled from a young man in good health. CDR3 in amino acids: CASSGQTGYNEQFF. As DNA, the CDR3 is TGTGCCAGCAGCGGACAGACAGGGTACAATGAGCAGTTCTTC.